A selection of T cell receptor beta chains follows, all from one sample in a study of blood T cells in healthy people across ages. TCRdb re-derived calls from the 5' RACE reads in MiXCR, one entry per CDR3 protein. The sample consists of about 670,000 distinct CDR3 sequences, 40% to 50% of them appearing once. Sequenced sample: blood. Receptor source: a man of 80 years or more in good health. Each CDR3 is given with its conserved first and last residue. The D gene is left open where the match is weak. Clone size is not always given. Where it is, it says once, few, many or a class for expanded clones.

cdr3_aa,cdr3_nt,v_call,d_call,j_call,clone_size
CGAGGHEQYF,TGCGGGGCGGGCGGGCACGAGCAGTACTTC,TRBV28,-,TRBJ2-7,-
CASTPGQGNLAQYF,TGTGCCAGCACTCCGGGACAGGGGAACCTTGCGCAGTATTTT,TRBV12-3/TRBV12-4,TRBD1,TRBJ2-3,-
CASSVGVSGGAYNEQFF,TGTGCCAGCAGCGTAGGTGTTAGCGGGGGGGCCTACAATGAGCAGTTCTTC,TRBV9,TRBD2,TRBJ2-1,few
CASSQVREGSTDTQYF,TGTGCCAGCAGCCAAGTGCGGGAGGGGAGCACAGATACGCAGTATTTT,TRBV4-2,TRBD2,TRBJ2-3,few
CASSPARDPAYEQYF,TGTGCCAGCTCACCAGCGAGAGACCCAGCCTACGAGCAGTACTTC,TRBV18,-,TRBJ2-7,few
CSVEDLRTGGGETQYF,TGCAGCGTTGAAGATCTCAGGACAGGGGGCGGAGAGACCCAGTACTTC,TRBV29-1,TRBD1,TRBJ2-5,few
CASSLVGGGALETQYF,TGCGCCAGCAGCTTGGTTGGCGGGGGGGCTCTCGAGACCCAGTACTTC,TRBV5-1,TRBD2,TRBJ2-5,-
CASSPLKGTSGGTDTQYF,TGTGCCAGCTCACCACTAAAAGGGACTAGCGGGGGCACAGATACGCAGTATTTT,TRBV18,TRBD2,TRBJ2-3,-
CASSLFSQNEKLFF,TGTGCCAGCAGCTTATTTTCCCAGAATGAAAAACTGTTTTTT,TRBV7-2,-,TRBJ1-4,few
CASSVVTNGDTQYF,TGTGCCAGCAGCGTAGTAACTAATGGGGATACGCAGTATTTT,TRBV9,-,TRBJ2-3,few
CASSPLTSGTDTQYF,TGTGCCAGCAGCCCCCTGACTAGCGGCACAGATACGCAGTATTTT,TRBV9,TRBD2,TRBJ2-3,-
CSVVGTGSSYEQYF,TGCAGCGTTGTTGGGACAGGGAGCTCCTACGAGCAGTACTTC,TRBV29-1,TRBD1,TRBJ2-7,-
CSAASGATDTQYF,TGCAGTGCTGCGAGTGGGGCCACAGATACGCAGTATTTT,TRBV20-1,-,TRBJ2-3,-
CASSRAYGDNEQFF,TGTGCCAGCAGCCGAGCCTACGGCGACAATGAGCAGTTCTTC,TRBV7-3,-,TRBJ2-1,few
CSVAGTNSGITDTQYF,TGCAGCGTGGCTGGGACTAACTCGGGGATAACAGATACGCAGTATTTT,TRBV29-1,TRBD2,TRBJ2-3,-
CATALRTNTEAFF,TGTGCCACCGCATTACGGACGAACACTGAAGCTTTCTTT,TRBV27,-,TRBJ1-1,-
CASSLRGTSGAEQYF,TGTGCCAGCAGTTTAAGGGGGACTAGCGGTGCCGAGCAGTACTTC,TRBV6-6,TRBD2,TRBJ2-7,few
CASGEGTGPYNEQFF,TGCGCCAGCGGTGAAGGGACAGGGCCGTACAATGAGCAGTTCTTC,TRBV10-1,TRBD1,TRBJ2-1,-
CSAGGSGGQNEQYF,TGCAGTGCTGGGGGCTCCGGGGGACAAAACGAGCAGTACTTC,TRBV20-1,-,TRBJ2-7,-
CASSSAGTGWPGELFF,TGTGCCAGCAGCTCCGCCGGGACAGGGTGGCCCGGGGAGCTGTTTTTT,TRBV7-2,TRBD1,TRBJ2-2,-
CASSEGGRANEQYF,TGTGCCAGCAGTGAAGGGGGTAGGGCAAATGAGCAGTACTTC,TRBV2,-,TRBJ2-7,-
CASSLGDTNTGELFF,TGTGCCAGCAGCTTGGGGGACACCAACACCGGGGAGCTGTTTTTT,TRBV5-4,-,TRBJ2-2,few
CASSQGQAAISVEQYF,TGTGCCAGCAGCCAGGGACAGGCAGCTATTTCGGTCGAGCAGTACTTC,TRBV6-2/TRBV6-3,TRBD1,TRBJ2-7,-
CATGPGRFSGANVLTF,TGTGCCACCGGGCCAGGGCGTTTTTCTGGGGCCAACGTCCTGACTTTC,TRBV24-1,-,TRBJ2-6,-
CASSYTHEQYF,TGTGCCAGCAGTTATACCCACGAGCAGTACTTC,TRBV6-2/TRBV6-3,-,TRBJ2-7,few
CSAFKGEKLFF,TGCAGTGCTTTTAAGGGGGAAAAACTGTTTTTT,TRBV20-1,-,TRBJ1-4,-
CSARVSGNQPQHF,TGCAGTGCTAGAGTTTCCGGGAACCAGCCCCAGCATTTT,TRBV20-1,-,TRBJ1-5,few
CASSLGTADTYKQYF,TGCGCCAGCAGCTTGGGGACAGCCGATACCTACAAGCAGTACTTC,TRBV5-1,-,TRBJ2-4,-
CASSEASLRETQYF,TGCGCCAGCAGTGAGGCTAGCCTGCGAGAGACCCAGTACTTC,TRBV10-1,-,TRBJ2-5,-
CASRREVRNSPLHF,TGCGCCAGCCGCAGGGAGGTGAGGAATTCACCCCTCCACTTT,TRBV5-1,-,TRBJ1-6,few
CASSQTWTGGYEQYF,TGTGCCAGCAGCCAAACCTGGACAGGGGGCTACGAGCAGTACTTC,TRBV3-1,TRBD1,TRBJ2-7,-
CASRPAGVYNEQYF,TGTGCCAGCAGACCAGCGGGAGTTTACAATGAGCAGTACTTC,TRBV7-9,TRBD2,TRBJ2-5,once
CASRKRRCTEAFF,TGTGCCAGCAGAAAAAGGAGATGCACTGAAGCTTTCTTT,TRBV21-1,-,TRBJ1-1,few
CASSPPSGLYNEQFF,TGTGCCAGCTCACCACCTAGCGGTCTCTACAATGAGCAGTTCTTC,TRBV18,-,TRBJ2-1,few
CASSAGQGFHEQYF,TGTGCCAGCAGCGCGGGACAGGGATTCCACGAGCAGTACTTC,TRBV9,TRBD1,TRBJ2-7,few
CASSLAGPARETQYF,TGTGCCAGCAGCCTAGCCGGCCCCGCAAGGGAGACCCAGTACTTC,TRBV11-2,-,TRBJ2-5,many
CASRTSGGYSTDTQYF,TGTGCCAGCAGAACAAGCGGGGGTTACAGCACAGATACGCAGTATTTT,TRBV7-2,TRBD2,TRBJ2-3,-
CASAIGSYEQYF,TGTGCCAGCGCTATCGGCTCCTACGAGCAGTACTTC,TRBV6-2/TRBV6-3,-,TRBJ2-7,-
CSVDSAGSYNEQFF,TGCAGCGTTGATTCCGCGGGAAGCTACAATGAGCAGTTCTTC,TRBV29-1,-,TRBJ2-1,many
CASSPLWLRGREQPQHF,TGTGCCAGCAGTCCCCTCTGGTTGAGGGGGCGGGAGCAGCCCCAGCATTTT,TRBV6-2/TRBV6-3,TRBD1,TRBJ1-5,-